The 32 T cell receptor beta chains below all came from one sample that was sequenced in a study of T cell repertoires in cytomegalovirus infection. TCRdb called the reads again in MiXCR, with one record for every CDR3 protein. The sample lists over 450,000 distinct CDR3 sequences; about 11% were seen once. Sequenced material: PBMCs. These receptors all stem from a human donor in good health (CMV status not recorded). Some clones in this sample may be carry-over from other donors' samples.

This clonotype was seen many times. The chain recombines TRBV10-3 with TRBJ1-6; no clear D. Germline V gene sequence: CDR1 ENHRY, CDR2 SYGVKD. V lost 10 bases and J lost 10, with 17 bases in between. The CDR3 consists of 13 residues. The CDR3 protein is CASREPRGSPLHF. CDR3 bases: TGTGCCAGTCGAGAACCACGGGGATCACCCCTCCACTTT.

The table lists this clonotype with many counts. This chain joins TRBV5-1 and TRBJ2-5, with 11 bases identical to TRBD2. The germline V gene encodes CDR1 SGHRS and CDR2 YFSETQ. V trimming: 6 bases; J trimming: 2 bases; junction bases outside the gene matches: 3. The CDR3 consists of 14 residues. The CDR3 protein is CASTGLAEQETQYF. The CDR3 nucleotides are TGCGCCAGCACGGGACTAGCGGAACAAGAGACCCAGTACTTC.

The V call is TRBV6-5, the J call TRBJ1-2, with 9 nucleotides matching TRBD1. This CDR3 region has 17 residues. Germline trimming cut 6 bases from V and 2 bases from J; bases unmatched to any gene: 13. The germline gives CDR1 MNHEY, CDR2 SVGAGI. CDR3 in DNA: TGTGCCAGCAGCTACGCCGGGACAGGGCCCATCAACTATGGCTACACCTTC. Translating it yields CASSYAGTGPINYGYTF.

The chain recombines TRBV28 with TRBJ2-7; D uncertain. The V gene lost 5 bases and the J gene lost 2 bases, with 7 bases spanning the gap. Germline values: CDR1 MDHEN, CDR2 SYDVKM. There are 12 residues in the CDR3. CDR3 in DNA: TGTGCCAGCAGTACCCGTCCCTACGAGCAGTACTTC. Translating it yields CASSTRPYEQYF.

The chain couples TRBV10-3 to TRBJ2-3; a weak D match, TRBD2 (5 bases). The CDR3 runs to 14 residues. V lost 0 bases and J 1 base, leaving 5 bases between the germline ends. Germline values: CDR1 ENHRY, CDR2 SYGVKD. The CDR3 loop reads CAISESRGTDTQYF. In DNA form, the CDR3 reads TGTGCCATCAGTGAGTCGAGGGGCACAGATACGCAGTATTTT.

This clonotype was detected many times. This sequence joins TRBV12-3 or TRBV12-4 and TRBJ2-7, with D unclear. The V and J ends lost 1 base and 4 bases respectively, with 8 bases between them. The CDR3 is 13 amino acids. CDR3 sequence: CASSLDSPYEQYF. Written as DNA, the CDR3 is TGTGCCAGCAGTTTAGACAGCCCTTACGAGCAGTACTTC.

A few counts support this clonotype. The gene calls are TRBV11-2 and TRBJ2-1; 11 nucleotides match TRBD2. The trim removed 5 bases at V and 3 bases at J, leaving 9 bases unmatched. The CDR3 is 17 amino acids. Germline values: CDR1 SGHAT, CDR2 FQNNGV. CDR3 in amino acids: CASSPDRGLAVYNEQFF. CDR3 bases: TGTGCCAGCAGCCCGGATCGGGGACTAGCGGTCTACAATGAGCAGTTCTTC.

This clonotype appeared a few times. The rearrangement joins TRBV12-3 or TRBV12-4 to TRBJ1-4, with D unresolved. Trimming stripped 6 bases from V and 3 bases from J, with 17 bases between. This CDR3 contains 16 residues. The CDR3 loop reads CASSPTFGRANEKLFF. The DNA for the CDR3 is TGTGCCAGCAGCCCGACCTTCGGAAGGGCTAATGAAAAACTGTTTTTT.

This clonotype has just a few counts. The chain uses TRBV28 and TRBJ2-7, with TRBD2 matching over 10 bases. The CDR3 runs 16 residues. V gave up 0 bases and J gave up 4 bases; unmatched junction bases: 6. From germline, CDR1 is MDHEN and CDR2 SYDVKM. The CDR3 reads CASSLWGLAGEYEQYF. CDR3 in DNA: TGTGCCAGCAGTTTATGGGGCCTAGCGGGAGAATACGAGCAGTACTTC.

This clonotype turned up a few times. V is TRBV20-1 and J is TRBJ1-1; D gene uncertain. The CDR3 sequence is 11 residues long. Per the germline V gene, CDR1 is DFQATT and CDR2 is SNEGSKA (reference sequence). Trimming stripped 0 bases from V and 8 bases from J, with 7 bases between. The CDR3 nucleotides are TGCAGTGCTAGAGATCTGTTGGAAGCTTTCTTT. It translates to CSARDLLEAFF.

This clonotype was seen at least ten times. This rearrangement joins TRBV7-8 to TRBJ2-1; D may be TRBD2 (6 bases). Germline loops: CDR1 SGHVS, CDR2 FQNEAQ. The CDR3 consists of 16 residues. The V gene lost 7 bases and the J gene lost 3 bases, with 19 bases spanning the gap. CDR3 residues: CASIPYSGKNYNEQFF. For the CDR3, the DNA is TGTGCCAGCATCCCATATAGCGGTAAAAACTACAATGAGCAGTTCTTC.

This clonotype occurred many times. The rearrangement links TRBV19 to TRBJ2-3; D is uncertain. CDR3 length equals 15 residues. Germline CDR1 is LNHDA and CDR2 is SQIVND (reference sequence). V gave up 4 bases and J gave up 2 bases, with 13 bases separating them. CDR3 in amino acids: CASSTKAVPTDTQYF. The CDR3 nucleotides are TGTGCCAGTAGTACGAAGGCTGTACCCACAGATACGCAGTATTTT.

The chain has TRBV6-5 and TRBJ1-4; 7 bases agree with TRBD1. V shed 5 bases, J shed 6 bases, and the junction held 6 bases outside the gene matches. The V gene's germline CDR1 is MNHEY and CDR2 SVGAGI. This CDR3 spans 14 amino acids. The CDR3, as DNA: TGTGCCAGCAGTAATACAGGGGCGGATGAAAAACTGTTTTTT. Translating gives CASSNTGADEKLFF.

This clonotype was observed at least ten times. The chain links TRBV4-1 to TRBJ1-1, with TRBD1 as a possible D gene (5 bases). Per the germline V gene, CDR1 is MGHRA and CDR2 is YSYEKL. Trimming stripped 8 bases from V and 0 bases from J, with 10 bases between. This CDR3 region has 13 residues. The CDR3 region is CASARGVNTEAFF. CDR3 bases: TGCGCCAGCGCTAGAGGGGTGAACACTGAAGCTTTCTTT.

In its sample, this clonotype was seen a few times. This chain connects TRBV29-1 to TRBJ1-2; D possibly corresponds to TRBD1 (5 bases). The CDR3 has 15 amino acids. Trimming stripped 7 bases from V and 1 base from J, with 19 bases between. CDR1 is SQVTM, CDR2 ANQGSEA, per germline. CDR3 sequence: CSAPGPGTNNYGYTF. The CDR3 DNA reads TGCAGCGCGCCCGGCCCCGGGACTAATAACTATGGCTACACCTTC.

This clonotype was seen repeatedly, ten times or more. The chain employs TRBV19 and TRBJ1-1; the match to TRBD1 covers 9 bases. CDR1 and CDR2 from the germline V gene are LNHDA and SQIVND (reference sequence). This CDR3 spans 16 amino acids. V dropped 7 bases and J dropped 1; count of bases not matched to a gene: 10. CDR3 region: CASTNFRTGANTEAFF. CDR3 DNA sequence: TGTGCCAGTACCAACTTCAGGACAGGGGCGAACACTGAAGCTTTCTTT.

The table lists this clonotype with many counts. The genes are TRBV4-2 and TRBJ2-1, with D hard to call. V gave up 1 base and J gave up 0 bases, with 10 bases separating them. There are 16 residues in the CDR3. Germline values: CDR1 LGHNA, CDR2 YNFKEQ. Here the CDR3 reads CASSQAAASSYNEQFF. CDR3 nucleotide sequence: TGTGCCAGCAGCCAAGCGGCGGCAAGCTCCTACAATGAGCAGTTCTTC.

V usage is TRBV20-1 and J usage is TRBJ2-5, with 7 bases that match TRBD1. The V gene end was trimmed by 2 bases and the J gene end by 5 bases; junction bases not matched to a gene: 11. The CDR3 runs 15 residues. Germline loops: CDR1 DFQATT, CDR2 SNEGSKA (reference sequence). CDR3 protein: CSARPSTGIEETQYF. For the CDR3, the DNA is TGCAGTGCTAGACCTTCGACAGGGATAGAGGAGACCCAGTACTTC.

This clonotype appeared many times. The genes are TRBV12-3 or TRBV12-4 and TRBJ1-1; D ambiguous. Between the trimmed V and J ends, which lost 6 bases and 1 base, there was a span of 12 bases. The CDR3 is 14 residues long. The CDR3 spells CASSLRGGNTEAFF. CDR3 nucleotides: TGTGCCAGCAGCTTAAGAGGCGGGAACACTGAAGCTTTCTTT.

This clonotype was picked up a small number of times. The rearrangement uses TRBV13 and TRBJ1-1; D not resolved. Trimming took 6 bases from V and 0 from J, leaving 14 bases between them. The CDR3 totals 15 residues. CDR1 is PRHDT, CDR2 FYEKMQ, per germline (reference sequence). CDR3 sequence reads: CASSADGGMNTEAFF. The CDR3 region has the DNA TGTGCCAGCAGTGCCGACGGCGGCATGAACACTGAAGCTTTCTTT.

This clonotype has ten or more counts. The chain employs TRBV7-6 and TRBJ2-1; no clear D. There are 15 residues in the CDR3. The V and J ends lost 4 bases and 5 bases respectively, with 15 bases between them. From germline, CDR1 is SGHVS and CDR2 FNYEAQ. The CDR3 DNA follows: TGTGCCAGCAGCTCTCAGACCAACAGAAACAATGAGCAGTTCTTC. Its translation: CASSSQTNRNNEQFF.

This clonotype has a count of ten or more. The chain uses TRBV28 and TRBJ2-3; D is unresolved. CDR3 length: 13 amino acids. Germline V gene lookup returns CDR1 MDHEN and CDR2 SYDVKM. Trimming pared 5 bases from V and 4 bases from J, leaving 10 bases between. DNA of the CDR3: TGTGCCAGCAGTCTGAATGTGGCAGATACGCAGTATTTT. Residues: CASSLNVADTQYF. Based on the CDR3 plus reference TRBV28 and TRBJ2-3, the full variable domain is DVKVTQSSRYLVKRTGEKVFLECVQDMDHENMFWYRQDPGLGLRLIYFSYDVKMKEKGDIPEGYSVSREKKERFSLILESASTNQTSMYLCASSLNVADTQYFGPGTRLTVL.

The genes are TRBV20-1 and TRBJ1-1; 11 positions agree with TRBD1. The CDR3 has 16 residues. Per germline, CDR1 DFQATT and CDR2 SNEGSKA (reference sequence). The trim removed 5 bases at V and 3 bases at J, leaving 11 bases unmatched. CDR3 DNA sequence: TGCAGTGCTCGTCCAAGCGGACAGGGGGCATACACTGAAGCTTTCTTT. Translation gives CSARPSGQGAYTEAFF.

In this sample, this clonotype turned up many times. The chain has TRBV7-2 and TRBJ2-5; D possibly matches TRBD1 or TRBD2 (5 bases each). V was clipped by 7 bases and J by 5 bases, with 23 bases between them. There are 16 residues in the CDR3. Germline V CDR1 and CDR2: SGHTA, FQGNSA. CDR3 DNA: TGTGCCAGCACCATTAACCTCAGGGAGAGTGGGGAGACCCAGTACTTC. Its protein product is CASTINLRESGETQYF. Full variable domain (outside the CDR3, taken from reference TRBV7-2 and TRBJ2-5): GAGVSQSPSNKVTEKGKDVELRCDPISGHTALYWYRQSLGQGLEFLIYFQGNSAPDKSGLPSDRFSAERTGGSVSTLTIQRTQQEDSAVYLCASTINLRESGETQYFGPGTRLLVL.

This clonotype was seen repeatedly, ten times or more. The CDR3 sequence: CASSYRTRNSNQPQHF. The CDR3 DNA reads TGTGCCAGCAGCTACCGGACACGGAATAGCAATCAGCCCCAGCATTTT. J is TRBJ1-5 and V is TRBV7-6; D is possibly TRBD1 (5 bases). This CDR3 spans 16 amino acids. V was pared by 4 bases and J by 0 bases, with 13 bases between. Looked up from germline, CDR1 is SGHVS and CDR2 is FNYEAQ. The variable domain in full, with the rest retrieved from reference TRBV7-6 and TRBJ1-5, is GAGVSQSPRYKVTKRGQDVALRCDPISGHVSLYWYRQALGQGPEFLTYFNYEAQQDKSGLPNDRFSAERPEGSISTLTIQRTEQRDSAMYRCASSYRTRNSNQPQHFGDGTRLSIL.

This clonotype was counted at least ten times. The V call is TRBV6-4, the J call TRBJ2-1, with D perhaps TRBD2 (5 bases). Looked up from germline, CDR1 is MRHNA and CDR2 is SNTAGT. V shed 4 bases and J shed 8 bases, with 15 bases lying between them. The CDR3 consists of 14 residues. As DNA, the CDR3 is TGTGCCAGCAGTGCAGGTCTAAACGGGGATGAGCAGTTCTTC. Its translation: CASSAGLNGDEQFF.

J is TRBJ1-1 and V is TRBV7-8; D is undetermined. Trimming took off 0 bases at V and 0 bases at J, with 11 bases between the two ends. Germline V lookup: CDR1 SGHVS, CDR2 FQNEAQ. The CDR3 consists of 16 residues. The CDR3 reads CASSLARGRLNTEAFF. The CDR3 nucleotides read TGTGCCAGCAGCTTAGCGCGCGGGAGGCTGAACACTGAAGCTTTCTTT.

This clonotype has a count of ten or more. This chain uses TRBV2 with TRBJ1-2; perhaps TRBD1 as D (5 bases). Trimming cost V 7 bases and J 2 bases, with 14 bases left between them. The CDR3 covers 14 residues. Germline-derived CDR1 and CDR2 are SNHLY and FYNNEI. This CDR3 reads CASTLGQGNYGYTF. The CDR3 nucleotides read TGTGCCAGCACCCTCGGCCAGGGAAACTATGGCTACACCTTC.

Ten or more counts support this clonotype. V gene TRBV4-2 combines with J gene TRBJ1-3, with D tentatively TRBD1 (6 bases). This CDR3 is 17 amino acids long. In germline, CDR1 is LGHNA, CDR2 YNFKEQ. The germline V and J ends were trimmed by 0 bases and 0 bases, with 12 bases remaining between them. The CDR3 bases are TGTGCCAGCAGCCAAGAAACCCGGACAGACTCTGGAAACACCATATATTTT. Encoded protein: CASSQETRTDSGNTIYF.

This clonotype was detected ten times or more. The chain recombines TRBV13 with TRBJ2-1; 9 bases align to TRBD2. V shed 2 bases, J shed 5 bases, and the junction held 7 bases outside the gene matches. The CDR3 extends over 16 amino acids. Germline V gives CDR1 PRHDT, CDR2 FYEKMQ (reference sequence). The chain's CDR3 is CASSLMTSGIHNEQFF. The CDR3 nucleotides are TGTGCCAGCAGCTTAATGACTAGCGGAATTCACAATGAGCAGTTCTTC.

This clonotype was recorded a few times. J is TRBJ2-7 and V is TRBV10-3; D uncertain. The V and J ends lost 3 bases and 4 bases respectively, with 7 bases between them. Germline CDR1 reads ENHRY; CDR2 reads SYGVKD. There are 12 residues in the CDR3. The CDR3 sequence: CAISDVRYEQYF. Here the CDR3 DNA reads TGTGCCATCAGTGACGTCAGGTACGAGCAGTACTTC.

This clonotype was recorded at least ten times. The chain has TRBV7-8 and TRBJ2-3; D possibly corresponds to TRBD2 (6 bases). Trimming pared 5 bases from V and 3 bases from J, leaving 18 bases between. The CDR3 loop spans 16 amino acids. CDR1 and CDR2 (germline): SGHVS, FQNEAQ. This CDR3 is CASSPNRRVGTDTQYF. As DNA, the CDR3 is TGTGCCAGCAGCCCCAACAGGAGGGTCGGGACAGATACGCAGTATTTT.